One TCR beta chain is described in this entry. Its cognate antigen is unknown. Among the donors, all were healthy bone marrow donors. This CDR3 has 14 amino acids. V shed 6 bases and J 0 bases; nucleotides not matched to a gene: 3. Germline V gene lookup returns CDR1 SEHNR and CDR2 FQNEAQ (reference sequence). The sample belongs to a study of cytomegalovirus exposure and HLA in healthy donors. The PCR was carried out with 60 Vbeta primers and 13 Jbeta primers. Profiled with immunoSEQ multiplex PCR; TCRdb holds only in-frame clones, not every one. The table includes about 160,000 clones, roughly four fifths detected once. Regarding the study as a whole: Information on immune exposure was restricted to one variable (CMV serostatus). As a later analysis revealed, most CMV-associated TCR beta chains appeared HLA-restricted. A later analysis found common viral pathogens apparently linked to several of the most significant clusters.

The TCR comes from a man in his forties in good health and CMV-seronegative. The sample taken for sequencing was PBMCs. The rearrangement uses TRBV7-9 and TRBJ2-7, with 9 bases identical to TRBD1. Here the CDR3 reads CASRGQGGSYEQYF. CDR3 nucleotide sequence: TGTGCCAGCAGGGGACAGGGAGGCTCCTACGAGCAGTACTTC.